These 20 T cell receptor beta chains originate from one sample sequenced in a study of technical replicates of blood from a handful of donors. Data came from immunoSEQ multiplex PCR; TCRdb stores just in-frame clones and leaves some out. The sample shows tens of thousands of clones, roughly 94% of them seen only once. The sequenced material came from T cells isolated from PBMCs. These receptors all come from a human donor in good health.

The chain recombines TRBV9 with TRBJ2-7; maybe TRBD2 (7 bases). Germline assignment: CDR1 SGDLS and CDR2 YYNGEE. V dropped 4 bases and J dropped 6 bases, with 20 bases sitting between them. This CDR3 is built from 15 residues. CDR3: CASSLVGTGGGEQYF. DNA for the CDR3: TGTGCCAGCAGCCTAGTTGGGACGGGGGGCGGCGAGCAGTACTTC. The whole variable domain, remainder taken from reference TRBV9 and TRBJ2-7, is DSGVTQTPKHLITATGQRVTLRCSPRSGDLSVYWYQQSLDQGLQFLIQYYNGEERAKGNILERFSAQQFPDLHSELNLSSLELGDSALYFCASSLVGTGGGEQYFGPGTRLTVT.

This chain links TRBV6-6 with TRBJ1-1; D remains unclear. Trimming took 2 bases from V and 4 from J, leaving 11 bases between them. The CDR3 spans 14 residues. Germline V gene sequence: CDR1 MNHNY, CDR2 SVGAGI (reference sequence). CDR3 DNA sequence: TGTGCCAGCAGTTACGAACCAAGCGGCACTGAAGCTTTCTTT. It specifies CASSYEPSGTEAFF.

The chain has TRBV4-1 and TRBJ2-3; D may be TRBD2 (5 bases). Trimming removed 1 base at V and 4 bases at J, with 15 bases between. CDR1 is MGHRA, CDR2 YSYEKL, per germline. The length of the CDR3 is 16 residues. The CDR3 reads CASSQVSRGGADTQYF. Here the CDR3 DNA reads TGCGCCAGCAGCCAAGTATCTCGGGGTGGGGCAGATACGCAGTATTTT.

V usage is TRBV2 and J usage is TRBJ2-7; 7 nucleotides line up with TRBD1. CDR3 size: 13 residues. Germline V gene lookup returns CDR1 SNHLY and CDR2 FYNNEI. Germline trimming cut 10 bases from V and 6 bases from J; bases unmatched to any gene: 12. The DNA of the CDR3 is TGTGCCACCTTAGGAGTAGGGGGCGGCGAGCAGTACTTC. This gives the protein CATLGVGGGEQYF. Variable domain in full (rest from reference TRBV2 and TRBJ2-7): EPEVTQTPSHQVTQMGQEVILRCVPISNHLYFYWYRQILGQKVEFLVSFYNNEISEKSEIFDDQFSVERPDGSNFTLKIRSTKLEDSAMYFCATLGVGGGEQYFGPGTRLTVT.

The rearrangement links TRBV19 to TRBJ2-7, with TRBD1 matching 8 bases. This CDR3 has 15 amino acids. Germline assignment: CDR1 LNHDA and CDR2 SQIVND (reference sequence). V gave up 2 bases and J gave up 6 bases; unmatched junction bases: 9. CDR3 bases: TGTGCCAGTAGTATATCGGGGACAGGCGGCCGCGAGCAGTACTTC. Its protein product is CASSISGTGGREQYF.

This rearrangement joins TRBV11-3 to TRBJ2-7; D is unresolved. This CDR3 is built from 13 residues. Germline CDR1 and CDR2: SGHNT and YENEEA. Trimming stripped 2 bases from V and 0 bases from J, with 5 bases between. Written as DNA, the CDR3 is TGTGCCAGCAGCTTATACGGCTCCTACGAGCAGTACTTC. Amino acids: CASSLYGSYEQYF. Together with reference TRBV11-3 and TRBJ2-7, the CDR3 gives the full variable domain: EAGVVQSPRYKIIEKKQPVAFWCNPISGHNTLYWYLQNLGQGPELLIRYENEEAVDDSQLPKDRFSAERLKGVDSTLKIQPAELGDSAVYLCASSLYGSYEQYFGPGTRLTVT.

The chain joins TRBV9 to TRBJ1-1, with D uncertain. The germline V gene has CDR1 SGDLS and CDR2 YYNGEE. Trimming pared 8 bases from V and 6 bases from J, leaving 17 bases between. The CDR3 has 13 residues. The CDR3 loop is CASTPQTASEAFF. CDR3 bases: TGTGCCAGTACCCCCCAGACTGCCTCTGAAGCTTTCTTT.

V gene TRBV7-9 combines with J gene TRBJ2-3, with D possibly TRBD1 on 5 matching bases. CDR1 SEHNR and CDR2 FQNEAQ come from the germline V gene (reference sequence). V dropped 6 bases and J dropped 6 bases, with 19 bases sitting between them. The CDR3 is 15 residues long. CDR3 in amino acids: CASSSFTPKGDTQYF. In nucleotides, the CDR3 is TGTGCCAGCAGTTCCTTTACCCCAAAGGGGGATACGCAGTATTTT.

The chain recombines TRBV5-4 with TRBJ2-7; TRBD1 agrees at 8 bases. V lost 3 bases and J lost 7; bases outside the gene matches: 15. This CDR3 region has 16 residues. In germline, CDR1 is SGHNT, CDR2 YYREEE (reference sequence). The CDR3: CASSWGGAAGGVEQYF. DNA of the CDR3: TGTGCCAGCAGCTGGGGTGGGGCGGCAGGGGGCGTGGAGCAGTACTTC.

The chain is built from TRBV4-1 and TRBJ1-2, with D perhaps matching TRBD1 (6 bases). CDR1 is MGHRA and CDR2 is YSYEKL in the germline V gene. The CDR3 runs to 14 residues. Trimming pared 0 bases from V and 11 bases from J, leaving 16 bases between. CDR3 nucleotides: TGCGCCAGCAGCCAAGATGAGGAGGGGGGGAGGTACACCTTC. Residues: CASSQDEEGGRYTF.

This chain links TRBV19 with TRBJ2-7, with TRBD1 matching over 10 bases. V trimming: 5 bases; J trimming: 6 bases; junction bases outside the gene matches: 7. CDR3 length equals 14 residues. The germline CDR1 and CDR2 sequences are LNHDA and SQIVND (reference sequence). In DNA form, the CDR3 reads TGTGCCAGTAGTGGCCGGGACAGGGGATCCGAGCAGTACTTC. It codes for CASSGRDRGSEQYF.

The CDR3 sequence is CASSSGTATPYEQYF. The DNA for the CDR3 is TGTGCCAGCAGCTCCGGGACAGCTACTCCCTACGAGCAGTACTTC. This sequence joins TRBV7-9 and TRBJ2-7; 7 nucleotides align to TRBD1. CDR1 and CDR2 (germline): SEHNR, FQNEAQ (reference sequence). This CDR3 has 15 residues. The junction had 8 bases not matched to a gene; V was cut back by 4 bases and J by 2 bases.

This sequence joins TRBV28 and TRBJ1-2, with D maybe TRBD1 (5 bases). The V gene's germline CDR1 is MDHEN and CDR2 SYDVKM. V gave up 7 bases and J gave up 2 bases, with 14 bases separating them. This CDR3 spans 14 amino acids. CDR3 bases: TGTGCCAGCAATCCCTGGCGGGGGAACTATGGCTACACCTTC. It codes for CASNPWRGNYGYTF.

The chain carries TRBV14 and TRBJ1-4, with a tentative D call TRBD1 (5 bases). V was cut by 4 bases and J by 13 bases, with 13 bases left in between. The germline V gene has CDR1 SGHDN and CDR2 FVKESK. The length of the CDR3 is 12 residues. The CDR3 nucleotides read TGTGCCAGCAGCCGGGCGTGGGGGGTACTGTTTTTT. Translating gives CASSRAWGVLFF.

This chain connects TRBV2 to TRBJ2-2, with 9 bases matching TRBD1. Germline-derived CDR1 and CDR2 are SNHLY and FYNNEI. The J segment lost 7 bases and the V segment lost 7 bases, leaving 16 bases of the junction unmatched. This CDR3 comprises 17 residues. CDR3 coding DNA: TGTGCCAGCAAGGGAAAAAACCGGGACAGGGAGGACGGGGAGCTGTTTTTT. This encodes CASKGKNRDREDGELFF.

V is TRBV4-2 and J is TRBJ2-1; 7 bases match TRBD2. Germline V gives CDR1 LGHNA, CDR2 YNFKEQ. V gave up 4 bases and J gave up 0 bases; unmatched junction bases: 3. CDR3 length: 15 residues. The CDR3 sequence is CASSLSGASYNEQFF. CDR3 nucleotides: TGTGCCAGCAGCCTCAGCGGGGCCTCCTACAATGAGCAGTTCTTC.

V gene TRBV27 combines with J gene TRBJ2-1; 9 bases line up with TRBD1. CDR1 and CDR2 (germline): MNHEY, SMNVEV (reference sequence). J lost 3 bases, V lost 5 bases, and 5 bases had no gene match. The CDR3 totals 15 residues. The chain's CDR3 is CASSTGTGLYNEQFF. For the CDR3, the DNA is TGTGCCAGCAGTACCGGGACAGGGCTCTACAATGAGCAGTTCTTC.

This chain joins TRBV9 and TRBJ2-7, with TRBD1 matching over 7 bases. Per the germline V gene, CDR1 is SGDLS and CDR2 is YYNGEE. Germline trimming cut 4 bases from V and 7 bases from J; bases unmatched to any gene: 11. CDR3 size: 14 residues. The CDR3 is CASSSETGNLEQYF. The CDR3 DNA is TGTGCCAGCAGCTCCGAGACAGGGAATTTGGAGCAGTACTTC.

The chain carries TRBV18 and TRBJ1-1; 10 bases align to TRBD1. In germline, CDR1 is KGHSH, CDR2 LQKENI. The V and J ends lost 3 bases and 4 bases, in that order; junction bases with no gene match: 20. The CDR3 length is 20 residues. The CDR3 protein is CASSPLGQGKFVHGGTEAFF. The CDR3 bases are TGTGCCAGCTCACCGTTGGGACAGGGGAAATTTGTTCACGGGGGCACTGAAGCTTTCTTT.

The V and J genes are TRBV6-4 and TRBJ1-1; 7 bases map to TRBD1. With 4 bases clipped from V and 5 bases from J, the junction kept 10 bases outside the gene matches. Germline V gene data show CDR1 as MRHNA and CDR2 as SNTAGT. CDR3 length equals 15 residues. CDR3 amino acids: CASSARPGQSTEAFF. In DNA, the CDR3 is TGTGCCAGCAGTGCCCGGCCGGGACAGTCAACTGAAGCTTTCTTT.